One and the same sample provided the 7 T cell receptor beta chains below, sequenced in a study of blood T cell repertoires in COVID-19. TCRdb's table, derived via immunoSEQ multiplex PCR, lists solely in-frame clones and lacks some. The sample shows about 260,000 clones, approximately 81% of them seen only once. Sample: peripheral blood. Receptors were obtained from a man aged 60 to 75 with acute or convalescent COVID-19.

The count of this clone is one. The CDR3 is CSAPMRGSYTF. CDR3 in DNA: TGCAGTGCTCCGATGCGGGGTAGCTACACCTTC. V gene TRBV20-1 combines with J gene TRBJ1-2; the D is unclear. V lost 5 bases to trimming and J lost 9 bases, with 13 bases between them. Germline lookup yields CDR1 DFQATT and CDR2 SNEGSKA (reference sequence). This CDR3 has 11 amino acids.

CDR3 region: CASSMTSGKRYEQYF. As DNA, the CDR3 is TGTGCCAGTAGTATGACTAGCGGGAAACGCTACGAGCAGTACTTC. The J gene is TRBJ2-7, the V gene TRBV19; 11 positions agree with TRBD2. J gave up 3 bases and V 3 bases, and 4 bases lay outside the gene matches. The CDR3 runs to 15 residues. The V gene's germline CDR1 is LNHDA and CDR2 SQIVND (reference sequence).

The chain uses TRBV18 and TRBJ1-2; 7 positions match TRBD1. Per germline, CDR1 KGHSH and CDR2 LQKENI. The CDR3 spans 13 residues. Unmatched junction bases numbered 9, after V lost 6 bases and J lost 8 bases. Here the CDR3 DNA reads TGTGCCAGCTCCGTGGACAGGAAAGAAGGCTACACCTTC. Protein sequence: CASSVDRKEGYTF.

In this sample, this clone turned up a few times. The genes are TRBV7-2 and TRBJ1-6; D is ambiguous. CDR3 length: 16 amino acids. The V end lost 5 bases, the J end lost 0 bases, and 11 bases lay between the germline ends. Germline assignment: CDR1 SGHTA and CDR2 FQGNSA. In nucleotides, the CDR3 is TGTGCCAGCAGCAAAGAAGGGAGCTCCTATAATTCACCCCTCCACTTT. This codes for CASSKEGSSYNSPLHF.

A few counts support this clone. The chain employs TRBV2 and TRBJ2-1, with 8 bases fitting TRBD1. The CDR3 runs to 14 residues. Germline V gene lookup returns CDR1 SNHLY and CDR2 FYNNEI. J lost 6 bases, V lost 6 bases, and 7 bases had no gene match. The CDR3 spells CASRSGQAVNEQFF. In DNA form, the CDR3 reads TGTGCCAGCAGATCGGGACAGGCTGTCAATGAGCAGTTCTTC.

The chain uses TRBV7-2 and TRBJ2-3; no clear D gene. The CDR3 loop spans 12 amino acids. Trimming left V 5 bases short and J 2 bases short, with 5 bases between. The germline CDR1 and CDR2 sequences are SGHTA and FQGNSA. The CDR3 DNA reads as TGTGCCAGCAGCGAGTACACAGATACGCAGTATTTT. It encodes CASSEYTDTQYF.

This sequence joins TRBV18 and TRBJ2-1, with D perhaps matching TRBD2 (6 bases). Trimming cost V 2 bases and J 8 bases, with 16 bases left between them. The CDR3 covers 15 residues. Germline CDR1 KGHSH, CDR2 LQKENI. The CDR3 sequence is CASSPKLAPGDEQFF. In DNA form, the CDR3 reads TGTGCCAGCTCACCAAAACTAGCTCCGGGGGATGAGCAGTTCTTC.